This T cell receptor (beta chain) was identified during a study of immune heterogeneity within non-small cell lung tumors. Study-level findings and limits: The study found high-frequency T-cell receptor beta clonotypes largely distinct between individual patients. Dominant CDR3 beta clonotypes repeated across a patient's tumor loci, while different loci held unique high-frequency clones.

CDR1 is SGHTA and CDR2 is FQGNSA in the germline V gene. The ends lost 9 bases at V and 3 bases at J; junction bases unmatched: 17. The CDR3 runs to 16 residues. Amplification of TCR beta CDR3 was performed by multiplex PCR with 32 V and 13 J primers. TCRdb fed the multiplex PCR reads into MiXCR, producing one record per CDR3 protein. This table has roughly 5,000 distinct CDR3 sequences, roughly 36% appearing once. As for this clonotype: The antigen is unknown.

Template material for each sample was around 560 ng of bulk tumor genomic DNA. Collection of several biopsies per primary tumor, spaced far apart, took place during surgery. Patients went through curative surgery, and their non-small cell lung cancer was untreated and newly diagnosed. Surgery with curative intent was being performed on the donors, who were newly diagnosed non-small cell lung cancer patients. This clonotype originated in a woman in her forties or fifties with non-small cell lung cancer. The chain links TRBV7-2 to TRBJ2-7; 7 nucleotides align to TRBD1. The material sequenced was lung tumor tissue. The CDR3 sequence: CARGLPRTGSHYEQYF. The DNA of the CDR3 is TGTGCCAGGGGGCTCCCCCGGACAGGCAGTCACTACGAGCAGTACTTC. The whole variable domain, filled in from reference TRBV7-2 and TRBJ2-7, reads GAGVSQSPSNKVTEKGKDVELRCDPISGHTALYWYRQSLGQGLEFLIYFQGNSAPDKSGLPSDRFSAERTGGSVSTLTIQRTQQEDSAVYLCARGLPRTGSHYEQYFGPGTRLTVT.